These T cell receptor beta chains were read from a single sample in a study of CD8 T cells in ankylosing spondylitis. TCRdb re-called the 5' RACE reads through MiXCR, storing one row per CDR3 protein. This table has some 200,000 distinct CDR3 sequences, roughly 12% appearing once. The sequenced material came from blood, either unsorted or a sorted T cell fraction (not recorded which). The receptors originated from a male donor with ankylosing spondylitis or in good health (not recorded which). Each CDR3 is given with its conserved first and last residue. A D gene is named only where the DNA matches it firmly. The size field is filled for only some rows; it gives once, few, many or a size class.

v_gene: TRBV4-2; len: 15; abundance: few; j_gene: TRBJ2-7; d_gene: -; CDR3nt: TGTGCCAGCAGCCAAGACCCGGCAGAGACCTACGAGCAGTACTTC; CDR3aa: CASSQDPAETYEQYF
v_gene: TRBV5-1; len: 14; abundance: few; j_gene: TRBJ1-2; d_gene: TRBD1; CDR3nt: TGCGCCAGCAGGATGGGACAGGGGAACTATGGCTACACCTTC; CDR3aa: CASRMGQGNYGYTF
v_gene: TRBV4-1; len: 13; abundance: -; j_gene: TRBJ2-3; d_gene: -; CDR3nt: TGCGCCAGTACTAAGGGAGGCACAGATACGCAGTATTTT; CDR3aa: CASTKGGTDTQYF
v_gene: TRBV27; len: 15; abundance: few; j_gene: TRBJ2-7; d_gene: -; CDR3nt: TGTGCCAGCAGTTTCGAGGCTAGCGACTCCTACGAGCAGTACTTC; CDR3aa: CASSFEASDSYEQYF
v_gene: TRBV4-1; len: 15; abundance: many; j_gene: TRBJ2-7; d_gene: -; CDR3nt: TGCGCCAGCAGCCAAGCCACAGGGCCTACCTACGAGCAGTACTTC; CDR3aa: CASSQATGPTYEQYF
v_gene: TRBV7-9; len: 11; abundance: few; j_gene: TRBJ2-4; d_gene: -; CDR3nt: TGTGCCAGCAGACAGGGAAACATTCAGTACTTC; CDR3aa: CASRQGNIQYF
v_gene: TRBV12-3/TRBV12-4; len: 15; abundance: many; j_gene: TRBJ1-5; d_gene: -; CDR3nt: TGTGCCAGCAGTTTAGGAGGGAAAAGCAATCAGCCCCAGCATTTT; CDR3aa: CASSLGGKSNQPQHF
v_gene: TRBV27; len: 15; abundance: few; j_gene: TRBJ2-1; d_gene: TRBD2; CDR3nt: TGTGCCAGCAGTTCGTTAGCGGGAGCCCACAATGAGCAGTTCTTC; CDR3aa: CASSSLAGAHNEQFF
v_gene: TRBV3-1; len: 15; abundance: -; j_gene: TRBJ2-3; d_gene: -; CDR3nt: TGTGCCAGCAGCATCCTCCCGGGGGACACAGATACGCAGTATTTT; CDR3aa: CASSILPGDTDTQYF
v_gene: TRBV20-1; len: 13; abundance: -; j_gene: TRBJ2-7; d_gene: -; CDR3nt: TGCAGTGCTAGAGAGATGAGCTCCTACGAGCAGTACTTC; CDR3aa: CSAREMSSYEQYF
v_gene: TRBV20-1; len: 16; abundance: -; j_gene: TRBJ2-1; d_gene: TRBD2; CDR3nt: TGCAGTGCTATTCCTCTAGCGGGAGGGCCCTACAATGAGCAGTTCTTC; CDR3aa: CSAIPLAGGPYNEQFF
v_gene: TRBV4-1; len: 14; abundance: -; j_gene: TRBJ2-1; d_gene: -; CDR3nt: TGCGCCAGCAGCCATATGTGGGGCCGGGGTGAGCAGTTCTTC; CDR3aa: CASSHMWGRGEQFF
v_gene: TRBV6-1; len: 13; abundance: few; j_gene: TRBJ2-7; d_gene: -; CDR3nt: TGTGCCAGCAGTGCGTGGGGGTCCTACGAGCAGTACTTC; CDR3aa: CASSAWGSYEQYF
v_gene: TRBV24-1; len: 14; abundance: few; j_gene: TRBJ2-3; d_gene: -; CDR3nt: TGTGCCACCAGTGCCTCGACTCGTTCAGATACGCAGTATTTT; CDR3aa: CATSASTRSDTQYF
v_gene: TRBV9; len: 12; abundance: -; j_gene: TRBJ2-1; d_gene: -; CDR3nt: TGTGCCAGCAGTCAGACAAGCCTTGAGCAGTTCTTC; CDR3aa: CASSQTSLEQFF
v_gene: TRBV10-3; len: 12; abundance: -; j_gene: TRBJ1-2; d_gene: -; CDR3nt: TGTGCCATCCAAATCCGGGGAGAACACTACACCTTC; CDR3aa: CAIQIRGEHYTF
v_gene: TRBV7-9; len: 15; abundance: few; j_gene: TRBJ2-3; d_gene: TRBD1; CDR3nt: TGTGCCAGCAGCTCGACACAGGGGATCACAGATACGCAGTATTTT; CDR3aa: CASSSTQGITDTQYF
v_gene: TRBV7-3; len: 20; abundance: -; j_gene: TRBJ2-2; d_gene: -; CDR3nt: TGTGCCAGCAGCTTAACCCAGGACGGGGAGGCCAGCGCGAACACCGGGGAGCTGTTTTTT; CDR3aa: CASSLTQDGEASANTGELFF
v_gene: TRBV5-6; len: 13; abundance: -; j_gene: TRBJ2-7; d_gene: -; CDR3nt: TGTGCCATCAGCCTCGGGACTTCCTACGAGCAGTACTTC; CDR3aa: CAISLGTSYEQYF
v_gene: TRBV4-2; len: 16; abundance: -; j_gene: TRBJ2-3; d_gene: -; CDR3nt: TGTGCCAGCAGCCAAGAAGGCGGGGCTGGGACAGATACGCAGTATTTT; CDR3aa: CASSQEGGAGTDTQYF
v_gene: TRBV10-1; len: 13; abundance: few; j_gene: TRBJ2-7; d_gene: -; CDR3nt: TGCGCCGGTCCGAGGAGCCTAGGATACGAGCAGTACTTC; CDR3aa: CAGPRSLGYEQYF
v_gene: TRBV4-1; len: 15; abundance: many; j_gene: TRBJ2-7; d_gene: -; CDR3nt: TGCGCCAGCAGCCAAGAAGCCCCTACAGACTACGAGCAGTACTTC; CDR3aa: CASSQEAPTDYEQYF
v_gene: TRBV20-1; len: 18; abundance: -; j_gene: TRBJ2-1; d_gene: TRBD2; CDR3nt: TGCAGTGGCCAGTGTCTGTCTAGCGGGGGGACGACCTACAATGAGCAGTTCTTC; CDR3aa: CSGQCLSSGGTTYNEQFF
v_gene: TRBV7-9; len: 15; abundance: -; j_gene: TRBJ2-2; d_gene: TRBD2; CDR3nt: TGTGCCAGCATTCCAGCGGGGCACAACACCGGGGAGCTGTTTTTT; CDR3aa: CASIPAGHNTGELFF
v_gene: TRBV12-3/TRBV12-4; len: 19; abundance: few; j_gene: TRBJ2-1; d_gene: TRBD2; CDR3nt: TGTGCCAGCAGTCCTCCGGGACTAGCGGGAGGAGGCCCCTACAATGAGCAGTTCTTC; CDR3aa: CASSPPGLAGGGPYNEQFF
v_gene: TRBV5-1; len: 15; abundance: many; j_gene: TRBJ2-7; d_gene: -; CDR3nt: TGCGCCAGCAGCTTGGGACTACCCAAAGGGGACGAGCAGTACTTC; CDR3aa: CASSLGLPKGDEQYF
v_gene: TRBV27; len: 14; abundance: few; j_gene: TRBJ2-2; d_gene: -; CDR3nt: TGTGCCAGCAGCCCCTGGACAGATCAAGGGGAGCTGTTTTTT; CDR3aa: CASSPWTDQGELFF
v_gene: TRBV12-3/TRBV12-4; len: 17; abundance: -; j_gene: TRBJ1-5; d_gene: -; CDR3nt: TGTGCCAGCACCCACGGGGGTTTAGGTAATAGCAATCAGCCCCAGCATTTT; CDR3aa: CASTHGGLGNSNQPQHF
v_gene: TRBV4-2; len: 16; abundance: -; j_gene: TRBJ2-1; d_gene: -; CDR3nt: TGTGCCAGCAGCCAACACGGTAGCACACGATACAATGAGCAGTTCTTC; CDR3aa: CASSQHGSTRYNEQFF
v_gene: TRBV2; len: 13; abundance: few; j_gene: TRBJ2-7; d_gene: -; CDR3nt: TGTGCCACCCTCCGGGTGACTCGGCACGAGCAGTACTTC; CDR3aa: CATLRVTRHEQYF
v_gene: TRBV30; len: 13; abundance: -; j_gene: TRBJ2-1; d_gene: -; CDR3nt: TGTGCCTGGAGTTATGATAGCTACAATGAGCAGTTCTTC; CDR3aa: CAWSYDSYNEQFF
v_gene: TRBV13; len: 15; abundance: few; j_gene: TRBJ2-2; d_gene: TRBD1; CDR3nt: TGTGCCAGCAGCTCCCTAACAGGGGGCCTCGGGGAGCTGTTTTTT; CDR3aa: CASSSLTGGLGELFF
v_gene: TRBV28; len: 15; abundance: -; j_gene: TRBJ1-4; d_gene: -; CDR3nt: TGTGCCAGCAGTCCGCACTTTGCAACTAATGAAAAACTGTTTTTT; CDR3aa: CASSPHFATNEKLFF
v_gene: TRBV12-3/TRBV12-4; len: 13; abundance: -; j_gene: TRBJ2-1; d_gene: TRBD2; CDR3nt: TGTGCCAGCAGTGGTGGGACTATCGATGAGCAGTTCTTC; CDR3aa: CASSGGTIDEQFF
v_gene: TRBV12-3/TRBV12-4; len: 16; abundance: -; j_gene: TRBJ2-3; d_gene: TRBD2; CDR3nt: TGTGCCAGCAGCCCTCCTGGGGACTACCTCACAGATACGCAGTATTTT; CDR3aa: CASSPPGDYLTDTQYF
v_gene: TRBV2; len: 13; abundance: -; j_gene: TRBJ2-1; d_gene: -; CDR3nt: TGTGCCAGCAGTGAACTGGACTACAATGAGCAGTTCTTC; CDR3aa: CASSELDYNEQFF
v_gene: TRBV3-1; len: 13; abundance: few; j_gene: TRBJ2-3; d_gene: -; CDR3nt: TGTGCCAGCAGCCCACCCCCAGGGGATACGCAGTATTTT; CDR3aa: CASSPPPGDTQYF
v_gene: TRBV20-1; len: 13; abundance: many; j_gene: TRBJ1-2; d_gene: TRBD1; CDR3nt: TGCAGTGCTAGACTGACAGGGGGCAATGGCTACACCTTC; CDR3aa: CSARLTGGNGYTF
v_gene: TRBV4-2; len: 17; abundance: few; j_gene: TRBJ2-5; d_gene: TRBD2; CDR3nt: TGTGCCAGCAGCCAAGTCTTAGGGACTAGCGGCCAAGAGACCCAGTACTTC; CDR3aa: CASSQVLGTSGQETQYF
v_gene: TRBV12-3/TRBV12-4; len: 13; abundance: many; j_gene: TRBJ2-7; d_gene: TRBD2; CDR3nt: TGTGCCAGCAGTTTCTCTAGCGGGGGCGGACAGTACTTC; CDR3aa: CASSFSSGGGQYF
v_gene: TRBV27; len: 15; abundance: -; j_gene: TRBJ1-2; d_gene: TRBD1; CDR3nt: TGTGCCAGCAGTTTGGAGGGGGCCCATAGGAATGGCTACACCTTC; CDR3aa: CASSLEGAHRNGYTF
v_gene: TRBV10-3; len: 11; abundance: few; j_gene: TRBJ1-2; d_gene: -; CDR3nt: TGTGCCATCAGTGTTGGCGATGGCTACACCTTC; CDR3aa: CAISVGDGYTF
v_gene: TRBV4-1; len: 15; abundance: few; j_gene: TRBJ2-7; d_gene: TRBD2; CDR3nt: TGCGCCAGCAGCCAAGGTAACGGGAGGGCCTACGAGCAGTACTTC; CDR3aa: CASSQGNGRAYEQYF
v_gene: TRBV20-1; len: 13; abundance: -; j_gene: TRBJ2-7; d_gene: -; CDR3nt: TGCAGTGCTAGGTACGGGCAATCCTACGAGCAGTACTTC; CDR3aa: CSARYGQSYEQYF
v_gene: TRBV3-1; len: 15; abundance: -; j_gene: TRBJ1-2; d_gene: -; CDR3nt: TGTGCCAGCAGCCAAGAATTTGGGGCGAGCTATGGCTACACCTTC; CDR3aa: CASSQEFGASYGYTF
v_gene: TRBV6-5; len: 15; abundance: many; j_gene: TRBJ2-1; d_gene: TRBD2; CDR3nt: TGTGCCAGCAGTTACTCTAACTCCTGGACTAGCGAGCAGTTCTTC; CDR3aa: CASSYSNSWTSEQFF
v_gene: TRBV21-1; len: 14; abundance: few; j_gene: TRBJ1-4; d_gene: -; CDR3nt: TGTGCCAGCAGCAAAGGGGGGGTTGGTGAAAAACTGTTTTTT; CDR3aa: CASSKGGVGEKLFF
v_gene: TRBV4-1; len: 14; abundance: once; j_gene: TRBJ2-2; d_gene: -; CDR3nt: TGCGCCAGCAGCCAAGGTGTTAGCACCGGGGAGCTGTTTTTT; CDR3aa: CASSQGVSTGELFF
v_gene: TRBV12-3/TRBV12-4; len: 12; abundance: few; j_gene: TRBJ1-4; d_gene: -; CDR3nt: TGTGCCAGCATGAGGGAGGGTGAAAAACTGTTTTTT; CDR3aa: CASMREGEKLFF
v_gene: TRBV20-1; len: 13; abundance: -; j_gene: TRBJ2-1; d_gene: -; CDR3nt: TGCAGTGCTAGGAGCGTGGGGGGAAATGAGCAGTTCTTC; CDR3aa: CSARSVGGNEQFF
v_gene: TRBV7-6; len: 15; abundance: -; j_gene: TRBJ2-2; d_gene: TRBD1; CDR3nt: TGTGCCAGCAGCGGGGGACAGGGGGCTCTCGGGGAGCTGTTTTTT; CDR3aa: CASSGGQGALGELFF
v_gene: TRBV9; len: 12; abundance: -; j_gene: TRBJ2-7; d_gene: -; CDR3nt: TGTGCCAGCAGCGCCGACGGTTACGAGCAGTACTTC; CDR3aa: CASSADGYEQYF
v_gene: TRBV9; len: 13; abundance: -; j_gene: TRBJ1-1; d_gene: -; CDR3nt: TGTGCCAGCAGCGTAGAAGACGGGGGTACGGCTTTCTTT; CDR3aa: CASSVEDGGTAFF
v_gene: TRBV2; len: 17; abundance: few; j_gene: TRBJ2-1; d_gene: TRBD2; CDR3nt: TGTGCCAGCAGCTACGGGACTAGCGGGAGGGAGTACAATGAGCAGTTCTTC; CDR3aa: CASSYGTSGREYNEQFF
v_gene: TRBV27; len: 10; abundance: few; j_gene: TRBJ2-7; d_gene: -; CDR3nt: TGTGCCAGCGGGTACAGGGAGCAGTACTTC; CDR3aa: CASGYREQYF
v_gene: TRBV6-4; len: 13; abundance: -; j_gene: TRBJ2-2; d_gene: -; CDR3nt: TGTGCCAGCAGTGCTTCAGGAACCGGGGAGCTGTTTTTT; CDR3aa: CASSASGTGELFF